Listed below are T cell receptor beta chains from one sample, sequenced in a study of cytotoxic CD8 clonotypes in ibrutinib-treated CLL. The table came from immunoSEQ multiplex PCR; TCRdb's copy has only in-frame clones and leaves some out. The sample yields about 160,000 clones, about 84% seen once. This sample comprised PBMCs, obtained after 24 months of ibrutinib treatment. The receptors were gathered from a human donor with chronic lymphocytic leukemia. The CDR3 runs from the conserved cysteine through the conserved F or W. D genes are given only for firm matches. Clone size appears in some rows only: once, few, many, or a class for an expanded clone.

TRBJ1-1 . 15 . TRBV7-2 CASSLGSGGHTEAFF
TRBJ1-1 . 12 . TRBV28 CASSWADTEAFF
TRBJ1-2 . 16 . TRBV9 CASSVAGATINYGYTF
TRBJ1-1 . 14 . TRBV30 CAWTRVLRNTEAFF
TRBJ2-3 . 16 . TRBV7-4 CASGALSTLGTDTQYF
TRBJ2-1 . 11 . TRBV29-1 CSVALYNEQFF
TRBJ2-5 . 11 once TRBV20-1 CSARERQTQYF
TRBJ1-5 TRBD1 16 few TRBV15 CATSSPRGHNNQPQHF
TRBJ1-2 . 14 . TRBV7-9 CASSLSGTNYGYTF
TRBJ2-3 . 11 once TRBV2 CASDSADTQYF
TRBJ1-2 . 14 . TRBV4-2 CASSQEGQGLTHTF
TRBJ1-1 TRBD1 14 . TRBV29-1 CSVGDRGGKNEAFF
TRBJ1-2 . 16 . TRBV4-1 CASSQVMGPLNYGYTF
TRBJ1-1 . 15 few TRBV7-9 CASSPKIRLGTEAFF
TRBJ1-5 . 17 . TRBV10-3 CAISEPSEGRGDQPQHF
TRBJ2-3 TRBD2 16 . TRBV28 CASSNSGSLGADTQYF
TRBJ1-3 . 11 . TRBV5-8 CASSLANTIYF
TRBJ1-5 . 14 few TRBV19 CASSHASGNQPQHF
TRBJ2-3 TRBD2 14 . TRBV9 CASSTLGGGPTQYF
TRBJ2-7 . 15 many TRBV7-9 CASSPSYGSQTRQYF